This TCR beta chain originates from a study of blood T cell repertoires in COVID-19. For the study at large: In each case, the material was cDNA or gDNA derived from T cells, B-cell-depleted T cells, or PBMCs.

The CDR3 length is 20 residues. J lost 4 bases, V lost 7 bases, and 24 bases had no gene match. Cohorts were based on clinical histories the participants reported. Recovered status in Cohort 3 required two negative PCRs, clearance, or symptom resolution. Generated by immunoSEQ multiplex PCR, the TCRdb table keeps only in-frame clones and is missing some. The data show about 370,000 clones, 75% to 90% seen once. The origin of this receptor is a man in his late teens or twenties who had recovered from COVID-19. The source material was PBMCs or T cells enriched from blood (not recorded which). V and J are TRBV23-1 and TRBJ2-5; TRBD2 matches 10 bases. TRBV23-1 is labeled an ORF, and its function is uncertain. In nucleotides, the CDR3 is TGCGCCAGCACCCACTCTAGCGGGGGCCTCCGCAGGGGGGTGGGAGAGACCCAGTACTTC. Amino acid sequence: CASTHSSGGLRRGVGETQYF.